Each of the 12 T cell receptor beta chains below was sequenced from the same sample in a study of blood T cells in healthy people across ages. Alongside a J-beta primer mix, a sample-barcoded 5' primer served in a second PCR lasting about 7 to 12 cycles. TCRdb re-analysed the 5' RACE reads in MiXCR, keeping a single row per CDR3 protein. The table has hundreds of thousands of distinct CDR3 sequences, 24% seen once; the top ten hold around 10%. This sample also belongs to another study, concerning T cells of mothers and their children.

The specimen sequenced was blood. The receptor source for this set is a boy between 5 and 17 years old in good health.

The chain uses TRBV6-5 and TRBJ2-5, with 12 positions matching TRBD2. The J call may be mistaken, given a closer DNA end match to TRBJ2-1. The CDR3 runs to 17 residues. Germline CDR1 MNHEY, CDR2 SVGAGI. CDR3 in amino acids: CASSYGASGREGNEQFF. CDR3 DNA: TGTGCCAGCAGTTACGGGGCTAGCGGGAGGGAAGGCAATGAGCAGTTCTTC.

This clonotype was seen repeatedly, ten times or more. This chain links TRBV18 with TRBJ2-5; the D gene is possibly TRBD2 (6 bases). V was pared by 3 bases and J by 4 bases, with 9 bases between. CDR1 and CDR2 from the germline V gene are KGHSH and LQKENI. The CDR3 loop spans 13 amino acids. This CDR3 reads CASSPGLRETQYF. In DNA, the CDR3 is TGTGCCAGCTCACCGGGACTCCGAGAGACCCAGTACTTC.

This clonotype has a handful of counts. This chain links TRBV20-1 with TRBJ2-2; D possibly corresponds to TRBD2 (6 bases). The CDR3 sequence is 15 residues long. With 3 bases removed from V and 4 bases from J, the gap between germline ends came to 15 bases. Germline CDR1 DFQATT, CDR2 SNEGSKA (reference sequence). CDR3 loop: CSASPAGRLTGELFF. The CDR3 coding sequence is TGCAGTGCTAGTCCGGCAGGGAGGCTCACCGGGGAGCTGTTTTTT.

The chain carries TRBV4-3 and TRBJ1-3; D not resolved. Germline CDR1 reads LGHNA; CDR2 reads YSLEER. V lost 1 base and J lost 0, with 10 bases in between. CDR3 length equals 16 residues. The CDR3 nucleotides read TGCGCCAGCAGCCAAGTATGGCAGGCCTCTGGAAACACCATATATTTT. This encodes CASSQVWQASGNTIYF.

This chain joins TRBV28 and TRBJ2-7; 8 nucleotides match TRBD2. The CDR3 is made up of 12 amino acids. Germline lookup yields CDR1 MDHEN and CDR2 SYDVKM. Trimming removed 7 bases from V and 3 bases from J; junction bases left unmatched: 2. CDR3 in amino acids: CASTGGGYEQYF. The CDR3 DNA is TGTGCCAGCACCGGGGGGGGCTACGAGCAGTACTTC. Together with reference TRBV28 and TRBJ2-7, the CDR3 gives the full variable domain: DVKVTQSSRYLVKRTGEKVFLECVQDMDHENMFWYRQDPGLGLRLIYFSYDVKMKEKGDIPEGYSVSREKKERFSLILESASTNQTSMYLCASTGGGYEQYFGPGTRLTVT.

Only a few counts were recorded for this clonotype. The rearrangement joins TRBV19 to TRBJ2-5; D is ambiguous. The DNA end is more similar to TRBJ2-7, so the J call may be wrong. The CDR3 totals 14 residues. CDR1 is LNHDA and CDR2 is SQIVND in the germline V gene (reference sequence). CDR3 nucleotide sequence: TGTGCCAGTAGTATAACCCTAGATGGCGCCGAGCAGTACTTC. It codes for CASSITLDGAEQYF.

The rearrangement joins TRBV29-1 to TRBJ2-2; TRBD2 matches 9 bases. The germline gives CDR1 SQVTM, CDR2 ANQGSEA. This CDR3 region has 16 residues. V was clipped by 4 bases and J by 0 bases; unmatched bases: 6. CDR3 nucleotide sequence: TGCAGCGTTGTAGCGGGCGGGAGGGCGAACACCGGGGAGCTGTTTTTT. It specifies CSVVAGGRANTGELFF.

V is TRBV7-8 and J is TRBJ2-3; 10 bases are shared with TRBD2. V gave up 5 bases and J gave up 0 bases; unmatched junction bases: 14. This CDR3 has 19 residues. Germline loops: CDR1 SGHVS, CDR2 FQNEAQ. CDR3 nucleotides: TGTGCCAGCAGCCGACTTACCCCTAGCGGGGGTCCTAGCACAGATACGCAGTATTTT. As protein: CASSRLTPSGGPSTDTQYF.

This clonotype occurred a few times. The chain joins TRBV29-1 to TRBJ2-1; 9 bases line up with TRBD2. Per germline, CDR1 SQVTM and CDR2 ANQGSEA. This CDR3 comprises 12 residues. Unmatched junction bases numbered 7, after V lost 7 bases and J lost 9 bases. CDR3: CSATGTSPEQFF. CDR3 nucleotides: TGCAGCGCCACCGGGACTAGCCCTGAGCAGTTCTTC.

This clonotype has just a few counts. The chain is built from TRBV20-1 and TRBJ1-5, with D perhaps matching TRBD1 (5 bases). V gave up 5 bases and J gave up 2 bases, with 13 bases separating them. The CDR3 has 14 residues. Germline V lookup: CDR1 DFQATT, CDR2 SNEGSKA (reference sequence). The CDR3 sequence is CSALWGVGNQPQHF. CDR3 DNA sequence: TGCAGTGCTCTTTGGGGGGTAGGCAATCAGCCCCAGCATTTT.

V and J are TRBV28 and TRBJ2-3; the match to TRBD2 covers 7 bases. The CDR3 spans 19 residues. The junction had 22 bases not matched to a gene; V was cut back by 8 bases and J by 2 bases. Germline CDR1 is MDHEN and CDR2 is SYDVKM. The CDR3: CASPSFPPYHGGSTDTQYF. CDR3 in DNA: TGTGCCAGCCCCAGTTTTCCCCCGTATCACGGGGGGTCCACAGATACGCAGTATTTT.

This clonotype was seen repeatedly, ten times or more. V is TRBV25-1 and J is TRBJ2-4; 8 bases align to TRBD1. CDR3 length equals 14 residues. Trimming at V came to 7 bases and at J to 8 bases, leaving 10 bases not matched to a gene. CDR1 is MGHDK, CDR2 SYGVNS, per germline. The CDR3 DNA reads as TGTGCCAGCACCAGCCAGGGGGCCATACACATTCAGTACTTC. Translation: CASTSQGAIHIQYF.